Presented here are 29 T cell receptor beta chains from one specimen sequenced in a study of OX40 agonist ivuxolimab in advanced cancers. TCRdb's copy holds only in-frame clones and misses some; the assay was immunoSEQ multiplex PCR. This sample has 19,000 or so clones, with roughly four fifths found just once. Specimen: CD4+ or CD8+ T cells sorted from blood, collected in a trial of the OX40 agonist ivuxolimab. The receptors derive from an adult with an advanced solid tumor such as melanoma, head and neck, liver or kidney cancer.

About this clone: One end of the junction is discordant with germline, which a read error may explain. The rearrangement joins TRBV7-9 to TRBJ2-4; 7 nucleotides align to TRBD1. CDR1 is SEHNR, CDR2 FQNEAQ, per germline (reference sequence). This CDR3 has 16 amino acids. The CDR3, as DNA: TGCGCCAGCAGCCTACTGACCGGGACAGTCAAAAACATTCAGTACTTC. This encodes CASSLLTGTVKNIQYF.

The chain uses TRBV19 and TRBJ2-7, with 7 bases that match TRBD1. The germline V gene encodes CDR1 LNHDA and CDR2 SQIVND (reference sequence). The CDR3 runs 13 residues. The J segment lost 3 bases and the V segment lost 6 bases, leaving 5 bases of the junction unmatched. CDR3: CASSLQGNYEQYF. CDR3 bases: TGTGCCAGTAGCTTACAGGGGAACTACGAGCAGTACTTC.

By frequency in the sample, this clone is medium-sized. The CDR3 DNA follows: TGTGCCAGCAGTTTAGGACTGAACTCTGGAAACACCATATATTTT. Amino acids: CASSLGLNSGNTIYF. V is TRBV28 and J is TRBJ1-3, with no clear D. Germline CDR1 and CDR2: MDHEN and SYDVKM. This CDR3 has 15 amino acids. Deletions cut 2 bases from V and 0 bases from J, with 8 bases between.

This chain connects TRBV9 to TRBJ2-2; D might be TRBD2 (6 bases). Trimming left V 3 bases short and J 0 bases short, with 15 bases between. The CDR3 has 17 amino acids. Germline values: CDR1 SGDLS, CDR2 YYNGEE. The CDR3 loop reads CASSEPKERANTGELFF. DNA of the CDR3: TGTGCCAGCAGCGAGCCGAAGGAGCGGGCGAACACCGGGGAGCTGTTTTTT.

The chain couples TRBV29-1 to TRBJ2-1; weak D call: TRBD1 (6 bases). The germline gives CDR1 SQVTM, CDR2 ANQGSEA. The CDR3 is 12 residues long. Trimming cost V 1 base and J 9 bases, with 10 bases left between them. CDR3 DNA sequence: TGCAGCGTTGAAGCCACAGGGACTGAGCAGTTCTTC. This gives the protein CSVEATGTEQFF.

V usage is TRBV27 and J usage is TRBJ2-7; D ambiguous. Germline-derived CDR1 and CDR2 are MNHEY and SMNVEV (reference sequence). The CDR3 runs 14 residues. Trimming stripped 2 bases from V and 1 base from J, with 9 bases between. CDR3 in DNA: TGTGCCAGCAGTTTACAGTACTCTTCCTACGAGCAGTACTTC. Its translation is CASSLQYSSYEQYF.

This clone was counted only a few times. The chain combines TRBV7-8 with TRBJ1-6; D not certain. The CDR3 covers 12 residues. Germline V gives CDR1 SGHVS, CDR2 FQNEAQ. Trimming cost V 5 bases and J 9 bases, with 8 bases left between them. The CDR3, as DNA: TGTGCCAGCAGCCCTGGCGGTTCACCCCTCCACTTT. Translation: CASSPGGSPLHF.

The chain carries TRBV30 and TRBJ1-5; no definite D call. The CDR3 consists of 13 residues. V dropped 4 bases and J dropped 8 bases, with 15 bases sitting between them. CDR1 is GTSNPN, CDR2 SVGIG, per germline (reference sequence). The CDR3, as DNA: TGTGCCTGGAATCCCGGTGGAAGGGAGCCCCAGCATTTT. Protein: CAWNPGGREPQHF.

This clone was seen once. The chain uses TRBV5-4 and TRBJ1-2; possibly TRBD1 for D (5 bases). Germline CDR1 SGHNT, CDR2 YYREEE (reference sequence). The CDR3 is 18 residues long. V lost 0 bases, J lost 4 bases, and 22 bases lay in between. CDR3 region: CASSLEARVSSLGYGYTF. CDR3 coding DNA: TGTGCCAGCAGCTTGGAAGCCAGGGTTTCTTCCCTGGGCTATGGCTACACCTTC.

CDR3 sequence (DNA): TGCGCCAGCAGCTTGGCCGAGCGGGAGGACCCGTACGAGCAGTACTTC. Encoded protein: CASSLAEREDPYEQYF. V and J are TRBV5-1 and TRBJ2-5; 9 nucleotides match TRBD2. The J call is doubtful: the DNA matches TRBJ2-7 better. The CDR3 totals 16 residues. Looked up from germline, CDR1 is SGHRS and CDR2 is YFSETQ.

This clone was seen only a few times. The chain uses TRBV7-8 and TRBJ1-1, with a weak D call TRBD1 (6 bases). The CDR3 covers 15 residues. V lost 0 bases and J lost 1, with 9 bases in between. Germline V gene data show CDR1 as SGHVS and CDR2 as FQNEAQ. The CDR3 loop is CASSLATGSNTEAFF. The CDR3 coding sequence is TGTGCCAGCAGCTTAGCGACAGGATCGAACACTGAAGCTTTCTTT.

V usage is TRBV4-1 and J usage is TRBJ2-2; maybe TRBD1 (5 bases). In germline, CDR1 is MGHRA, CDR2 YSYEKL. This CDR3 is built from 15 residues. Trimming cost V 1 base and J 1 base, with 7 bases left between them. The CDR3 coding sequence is TGCGCCAGCAGCCAAGTGACAGAGAACACCGGGGAGCTGTTTTTT. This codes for CASSQVTENTGELFF.

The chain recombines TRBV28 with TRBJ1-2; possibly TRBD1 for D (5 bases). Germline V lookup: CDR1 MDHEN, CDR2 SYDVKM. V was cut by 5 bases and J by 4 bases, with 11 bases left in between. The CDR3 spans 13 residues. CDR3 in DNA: TGTGCCAGCAGTCCCGGGACTACCTATGGCTACACCTTC. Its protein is CASSPGTTYGYTF.

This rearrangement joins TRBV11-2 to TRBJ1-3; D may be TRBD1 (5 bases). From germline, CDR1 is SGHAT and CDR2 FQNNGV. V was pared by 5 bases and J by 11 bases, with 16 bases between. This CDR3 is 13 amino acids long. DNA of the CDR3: TGTGCCAGCAGCCTCCTTAGTGGGGGGGCCATATATTTT. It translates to CASSLLSGGAIYF.

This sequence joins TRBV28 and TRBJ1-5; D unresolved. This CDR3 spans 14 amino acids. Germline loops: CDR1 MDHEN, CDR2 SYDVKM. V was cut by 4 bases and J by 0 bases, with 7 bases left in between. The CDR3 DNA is TGTGCCAGCAGTTCTGTTATTAGCAATCAGCCCCAGCATTTT. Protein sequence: CASSSVISNQPQHF.

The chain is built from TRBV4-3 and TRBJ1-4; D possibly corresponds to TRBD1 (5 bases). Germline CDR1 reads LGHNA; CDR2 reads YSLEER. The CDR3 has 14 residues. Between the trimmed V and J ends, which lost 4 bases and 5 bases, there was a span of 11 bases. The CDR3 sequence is CASSPTEMNEKLFF. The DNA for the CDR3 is TGCGCCAGCAGCCCGACAGAGATGAATGAAAAACTGTTTTTT.

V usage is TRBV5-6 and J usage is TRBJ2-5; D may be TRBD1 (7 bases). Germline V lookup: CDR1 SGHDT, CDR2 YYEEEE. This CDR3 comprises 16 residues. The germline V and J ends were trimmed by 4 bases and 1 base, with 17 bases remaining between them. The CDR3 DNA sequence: TGTGCCAGCAGCCATCAGGGGGGCCCTCTCCAAGAGACCCAGTACTTC. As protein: CASSHQGGPLQETQYF.

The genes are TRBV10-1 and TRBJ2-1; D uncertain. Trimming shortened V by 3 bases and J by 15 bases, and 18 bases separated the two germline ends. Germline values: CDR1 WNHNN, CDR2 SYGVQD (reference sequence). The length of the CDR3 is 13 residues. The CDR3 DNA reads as TGCGCCAGCAGTGAAAGTCTTATAGCTAGGCGGTTCTTC. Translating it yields CASSESLIARRFF.

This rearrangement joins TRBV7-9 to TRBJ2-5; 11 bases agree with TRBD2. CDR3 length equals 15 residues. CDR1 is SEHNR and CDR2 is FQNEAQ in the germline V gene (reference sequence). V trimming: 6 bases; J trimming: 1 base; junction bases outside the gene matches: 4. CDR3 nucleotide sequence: TGTGCCAGCAGAGGGACTAGCGGTTTCCAAGAGACCCAGTACTTC. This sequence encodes CASRGTSGFQETQYF.

CDR3 in DNA: TGTGCCAGCAGTGACAGGGCAGACAATGAGCAGTTCTTC. Its protein is CASSDRADNEQFF. The V call is TRBV6-4, the J call TRBJ2-1; D unresolved. From germline, CDR1 is MRHNA and CDR2 SNTAGT. There are 13 residues in the CDR3. V was shortened by 2 bases and J by 5 bases, with 7 bases between the two germline ends.

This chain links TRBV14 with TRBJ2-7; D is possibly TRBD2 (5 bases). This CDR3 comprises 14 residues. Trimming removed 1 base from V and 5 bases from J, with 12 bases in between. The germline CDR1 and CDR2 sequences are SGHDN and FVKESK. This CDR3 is CASSQVAGLNEQYF. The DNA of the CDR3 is TGTGCCAGCAGCCAAGTCGCGGGTTTAAACGAGCAGTACTTC.

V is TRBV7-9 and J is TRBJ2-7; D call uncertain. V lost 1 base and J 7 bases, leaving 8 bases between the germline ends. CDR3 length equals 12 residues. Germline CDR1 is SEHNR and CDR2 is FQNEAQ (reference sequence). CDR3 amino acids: CASSLGGKEQYF. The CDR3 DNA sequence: TGTGCCAGCAGCTTAGGTGGAAAGGAGCAGTACTTC.

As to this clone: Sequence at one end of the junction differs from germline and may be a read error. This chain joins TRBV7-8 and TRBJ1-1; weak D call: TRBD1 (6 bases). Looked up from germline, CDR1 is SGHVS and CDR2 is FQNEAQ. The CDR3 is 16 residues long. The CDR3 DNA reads TGTGCCAACAGCTCCCTACCGACAGGCCCGAACACTGAAGCTTTCTTT. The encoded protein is CANSSLPTGPNTEAFF.

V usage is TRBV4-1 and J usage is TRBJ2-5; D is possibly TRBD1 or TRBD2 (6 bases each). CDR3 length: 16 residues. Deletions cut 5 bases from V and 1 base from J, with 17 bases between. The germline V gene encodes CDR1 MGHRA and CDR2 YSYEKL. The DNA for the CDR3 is TGCGCCAGCAGCTCGGGGGCTAGCGCTTTCCAAGAGACCCAGTACTTC. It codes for CASSSGASAFQETQYF.

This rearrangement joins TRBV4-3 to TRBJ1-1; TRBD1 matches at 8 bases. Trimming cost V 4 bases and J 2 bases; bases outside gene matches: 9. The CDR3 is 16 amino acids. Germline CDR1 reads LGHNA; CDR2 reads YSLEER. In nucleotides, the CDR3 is TGCGCCAGCAGCCCGCGGACAGGGAGGTTCAACACTGAAGCTTTCTTT. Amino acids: CASSPRTGRFNTEAFF.

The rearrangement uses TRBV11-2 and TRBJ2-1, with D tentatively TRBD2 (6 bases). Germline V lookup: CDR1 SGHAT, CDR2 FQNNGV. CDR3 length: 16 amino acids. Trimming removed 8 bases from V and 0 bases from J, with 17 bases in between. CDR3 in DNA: TGTGCCAGCGCACCGAGGGGAGGTAACTCCTACAATGAGCAGTTCTTC. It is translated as CASAPRGGNSYNEQFF.

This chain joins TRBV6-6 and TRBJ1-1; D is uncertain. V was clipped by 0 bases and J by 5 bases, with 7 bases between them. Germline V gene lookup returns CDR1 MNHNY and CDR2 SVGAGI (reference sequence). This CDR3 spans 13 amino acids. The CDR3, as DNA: TGTGCCAGCAGTTACTCTTGGCGGACTGAAGCTTTCTTT. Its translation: CASSYSWRTEAFF.

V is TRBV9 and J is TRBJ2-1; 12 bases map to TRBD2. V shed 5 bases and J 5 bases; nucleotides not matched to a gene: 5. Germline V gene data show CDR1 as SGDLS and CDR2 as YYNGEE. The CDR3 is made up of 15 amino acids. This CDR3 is CASSASGRADNEQFF. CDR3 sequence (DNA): TGTGCCAGCAGTGCTAGCGGGAGGGCGGACAATGAGCAGTTCTTC.

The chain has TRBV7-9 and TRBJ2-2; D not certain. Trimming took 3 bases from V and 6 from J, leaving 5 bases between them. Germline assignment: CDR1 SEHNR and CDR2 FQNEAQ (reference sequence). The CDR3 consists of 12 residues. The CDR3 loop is CASSLGPGELFF. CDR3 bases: TGTGCCAGCAGCTTGGGTCCCGGGGAGCTGTTTTTT. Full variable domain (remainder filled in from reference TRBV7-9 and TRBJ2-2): DTGVSQNPRHKITKRGQNVTFRCDPISEHNRLYWYRQTLGQGPEFLTYFQNEAQLEKSRLLSDRFSAERPKGSFSTLEIQRTEQGDSAMYLCASSLGPGELFFGEGSRLTVL.